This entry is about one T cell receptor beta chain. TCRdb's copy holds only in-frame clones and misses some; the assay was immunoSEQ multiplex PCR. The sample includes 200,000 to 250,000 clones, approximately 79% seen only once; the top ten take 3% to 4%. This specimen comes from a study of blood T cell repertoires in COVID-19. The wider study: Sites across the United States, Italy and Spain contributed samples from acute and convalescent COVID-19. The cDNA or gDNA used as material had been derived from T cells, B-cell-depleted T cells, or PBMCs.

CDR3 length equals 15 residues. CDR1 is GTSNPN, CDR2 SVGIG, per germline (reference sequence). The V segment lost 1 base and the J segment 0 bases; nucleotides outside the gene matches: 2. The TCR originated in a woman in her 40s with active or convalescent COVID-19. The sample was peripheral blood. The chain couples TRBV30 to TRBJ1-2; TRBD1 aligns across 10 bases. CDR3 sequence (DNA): TGTGCCTGGAGTGCCGGACAGGGGGCTAACTATGGCTACACCTTC. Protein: CAWSAGQGANYGYTF.